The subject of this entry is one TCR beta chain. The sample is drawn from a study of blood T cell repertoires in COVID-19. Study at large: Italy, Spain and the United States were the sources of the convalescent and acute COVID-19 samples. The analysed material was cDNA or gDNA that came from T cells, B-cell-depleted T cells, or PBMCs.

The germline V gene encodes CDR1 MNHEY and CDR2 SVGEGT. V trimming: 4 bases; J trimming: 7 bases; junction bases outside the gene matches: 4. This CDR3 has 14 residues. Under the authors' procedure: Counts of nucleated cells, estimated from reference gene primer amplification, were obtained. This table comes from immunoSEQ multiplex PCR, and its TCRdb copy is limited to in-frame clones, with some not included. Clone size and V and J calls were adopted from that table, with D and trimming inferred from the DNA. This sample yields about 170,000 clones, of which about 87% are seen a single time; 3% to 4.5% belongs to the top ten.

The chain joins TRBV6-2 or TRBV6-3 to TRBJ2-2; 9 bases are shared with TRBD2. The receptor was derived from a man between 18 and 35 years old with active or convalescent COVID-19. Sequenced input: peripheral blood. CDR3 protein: CASSWRGGGGELFF. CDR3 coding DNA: TGTGCCAGCAGTTGGCGGGGGGGCGGCGGGGAGCTGTTTTTT.